Ten or more counts support the clone carrying this T cell receptor (beta chain). Its target is not known. The CDR3 length is 13 residues. V lost 3 bases to trimming and J lost 5 bases, with 7 bases between them. Germline V gives CDR1 MRHNA, CDR2 SNTAGT. The sample belongs to a study of Ad26.COV2.S vaccination and SARS-CoV-2 variants. Generated by immunoSEQ multiplex PCR, the TCRdb table keeps only in-frame clones and is missing some. This sample has fewer than 100,000 clones, with 82% found just once. Findings and caveats of the study: Similar non-spike TCR breadth was observed in recipients of vaccine and of placebo.

The receptor comes from a human donor who had recovered from COVID-19. The source material was peripheral blood, sampled after recovery from COVID-19. The rearrangement links TRBV6-4 to TRBJ2-2; D unresolved. The CDR3 protein is CASSETQTGELFF. The CDR3 DNA reads TGTGCCAGCAGTGAGACTCAAACCGGGGAGCTGTTTTTT.